The 25 T cell receptor beta chains presented below share a single source sample, sequenced in a study of blood T cell repertoires in COVID-19. Sequencing used immunoSEQ multiplex PCR; TCRdb keeps in-frame clones, though not all of them. The table includes roughly 280,000 clones, more than 80% detected once. Sequenced input: PBMCs or T cells enriched from blood (not recorded which). Receptor source: a woman in her 30s with acute COVID-19.

The V and J genes are TRBV13 and TRBJ1-5, with TRBD1 identical over 8 bases. Germline CDR1 is PRHDT and CDR2 is FYEKMQ (reference sequence). This CDR3 comprises 14 residues. Trimming removed 3 bases from V and 7 bases from J; junction bases left unmatched: 5. CDR3 loop: CASSFGQGGQPQHF. In nucleotides, the CDR3 is TGTGCCAGCAGCTTCGGACAGGGTGGACAGCCCCAGCATTTT.

V is TRBV18 and J is TRBJ1-4; D is uncertain. V was clipped by 1 base and J by 7 bases, with 16 bases between them. The CDR3 contains 16 residues. The germline V gene encodes CDR1 KGHSH and CDR2 LQKENI. The CDR3 region is CASSPLMDAGGEKLFF. DNA of the CDR3: TGTGCCAGCTCACCACTGATGGACGCGGGTGGTGAAAAACTGTTTTTT.

The genes are TRBV3-1 (or the pseudogene TRBV3-2) and TRBJ1-6; D gene ambiguous. The CDR3 is made up of 16 amino acids. Germline V CDR1 and CDR2: LGHDT, YNNKEL (reference sequence). The V and J ends lost 0 bases and 0 bases respectively, with 6 bases between them. The CDR3 here is CASSQEQSSYNSPLHF. The DNA of the CDR3 is TGTGCCAGCAGCCAAGAACAGAGCTCCTATAATTCACCCCTCCACTTT.

This chain connects TRBV3-1 (or the pseudogene TRBV3-2) to TRBJ2-1; the match to TRBD2 covers 7 bases. Trimming removed 3 bases from V and 2 bases from J; junction bases left unmatched: 7. Germline CDR1 and CDR2: LGHDT and YNNKEL (reference sequence). The CDR3 extends over 16 amino acids. CDR3 DNA sequence: TGTGCCAGCAGCCACCCGACTAGCTTTGCCTACAATGAGCAGTTCTTC. It codes for CASSHPTSFAYNEQFF.

The chain is built from TRBV15 and TRBJ1-5; D gene ambiguous. The germline V gene encodes CDR1 LNHNV and CDR2 YYDKDF (reference sequence). Trimming left V 0 bases short and J 3 bases short, with 15 bases between. The CDR3 consists of 17 residues. CDR3 sequence: CATSRDSWEVDNQPQHF. Here the CDR3 DNA reads TGTGCCACCAGCAGAGATTCTTGGGAGGTTGACAATCAGCCCCAGCATTTT.

The gene calls are TRBV4-1 and TRBJ2-7; 16 bases agree with TRBD2. CDR1 MGHRA and CDR2 YSYEKL come from the germline V gene. Trimming took 0 bases from V and 0 from J; bases not matched to a gene: 11. This CDR3 has 21 residues. The CDR3 here is CASSQDRPRGLAGGISYEQYF. In DNA form, the CDR3 reads TGCGCCAGCAGCCAAGATAGACCTAGGGGACTAGCGGGAGGGATCTCCTACGAGCAGTACTTC.

The chain has TRBV7-3 and TRBJ2-2, with TRBD2 matching over 13 bases. CDR3 length: 19 amino acids. The germline V gene encodes CDR1 SGHTA and CDR2 FQGTGA. With 1 base clipped from V and 5 bases from J, the junction kept 10 bases outside the gene matches. The CDR3 region has the DNA TGTGCCAGCAGCTTAATGAAACTAGCGGGAGGGCCGAGGACCGGGGAGCTGTTTTTT. It yields the protein CASSLMKLAGGPRTGELFF.

The chain links TRBV18 to TRBJ2-7; 9 bases fit TRBD2. CDR1 and CDR2 from the germline V gene are KGHSH and LQKENI. CDR3 size: 14 residues. Germline trimming cut 1 base from V and 4 bases from J; bases unmatched to any gene: 2. CDR3 DNA sequence: TGTGCCAGCTCACCACAGAGCGGGAGGTACGAGCAGTACTTC. It codes for CASSPQSGRYEQYF.

The chain links TRBV11-3 to TRBJ2-3, with TRBD1 matching 11 bases. V was clipped by 5 bases and J by 2 bases; unmatched bases: 9. CDR1 and CDR2 from the germline V gene are SGHNT and YENEEA. The CDR3 has 17 amino acids. This chain's CDR3 is CASSGPYGQGATDTQYF. The CDR3 DNA sequence: TGTGCCAGCAGCGGCCCCTACGGACAGGGGGCCACAGATACGCAGTATTTT.

This sequence joins TRBV19 and TRBJ1-5, with TRBD1 matching over 8 bases. In germline, CDR1 is LNHDA, CDR2 SQIVND (reference sequence). The CDR3 is made up of 19 amino acids. V was pared by 6 bases and J by 3 bases, with 19 bases of the junction left unmatched. The CDR3 DNA reads as TGTGCCAGTAGCCCAGCGGGGGGGCCGGGACAGGATACCAATCAGCCCCAGCATTTT. Its protein product is CASSPAGGPGQDTNQPQHF.

CDR3 loop: CASSLNGAGAGANVLTF. Here the CDR3 DNA reads TGTGCCAGCAGCTTAAACGGAGCGGGAGCTGGGGCCAACGTCCTGACTTTC. J is TRBJ2-6 and V is TRBV7-2; 8 bases align to TRBD2. CDR3 length: 17 residues. J lost 2 bases, V lost 2 bases, and 5 bases had no gene match. The V gene's germline CDR1 is SGHTA and CDR2 FQGNSA.

The V and J genes are TRBV6-5 and TRBJ2-2; D gene uncertain. Trimming removed 4 bases at V and 7 bases at J, with 4 bases between. Per germline, CDR1 MNHEY and CDR2 SVGAGI. The CDR3 totals 11 residues. The DNA for the CDR3 is TGTGCCAGCAGTTTAGACGGGGAGCTGTTTTTT. Encoded protein: CASSLDGELFF.

The V and J genes are TRBV27 and TRBJ2-7; a possible D gene is TRBD1 (6 bases). V shed 5 bases and J shed 2 bases, with 13 bases lying between them. Germline V gene lookup returns CDR1 MNHEY and CDR2 SMNVEV (reference sequence). The CDR3 length is 14 residues. For the CDR3, the DNA is TGTGCCAGCAGTCCCCGACAGGTAACCTACGAGCAGTACTTC. Amino acid sequence: CASSPRQVTYEQYF.

This clone was found a few times. This chain links TRBV2 with TRBJ2-1, with 11 bases lining up with TRBD2. This CDR3 spans 14 amino acids. From germline, CDR1 is SNHLY and CDR2 FYNNEI. With 3 bases clipped from V and 12 bases from J, the junction kept 7 bases outside the gene matches. Here the CDR3 reads CASSEGLAVRGQFF. DNA for the CDR3: TGTGCCAGCAGTGAGGGACTAGCGGTCCGAGGGCAGTTCTTC.

This clone was counted once. This chain links TRBV10-2 with TRBJ2-2; 9 bases align to TRBD2. The CDR3 has 15 amino acids. J gave up 5 bases and V 6 bases, and 7 bases lay outside the gene matches. Germline V gene sequence: CDR1 WSHSY, CDR2 SAAADI. The CDR3 spells CASRRSSGITGELFF. CDR3 DNA: TGCGCCAGCAGGAGGTCTAGCGGGATTACCGGGGAGCTGTTTTTT.

The rearrangement links TRBV19 to TRBJ2-1, with 7 nucleotides matching TRBD1. V shed 3 bases and J 2 bases; nucleotides not matched to a gene: 7. The V gene's germline CDR1 is LNHDA and CDR2 SQIVND (reference sequence). The CDR3 is 16 residues long. As DNA, the CDR3 is TGTGCCAGTAGTATGACCGGGCAGGGGGCCTACAATGAGCAGTTCTTC. This sequence encodes CASSMTGQGAYNEQFF.

The chain uses TRBV19 and TRBJ1-1; D is perhaps TRBD1 (5 bases). V lost 3 bases, J lost 1 base, and 6 bases lay in between. CDR3 length: 13 residues. CDR1 and CDR2 from the germline V gene are LNHDA and SQIVND (reference sequence). The CDR3 DNA is TGTGCCAGTAGTATTGGGGCGAACACTGAAGCTTTCTTT. As protein: CASSIGANTEAFF.

The V and J genes are TRBV3-1 (or the pseudogene TRBV3-2) and TRBJ2-3, with a possible D match to TRBD1 (6 bases). CDR3 length: 14 amino acids. Trimming shortened V by 2 bases and J by 2 bases, and 8 bases separated the two germline ends. Germline V CDR1 and CDR2: LGHDT, YNNKEL (reference sequence). The CDR3 sequence: CASSQRTVTDTQYF. The CDR3 nucleotides are TGTGCCAGCAGCCAAAGGACAGTCACAGATACGCAGTATTTT.

The chain links TRBV5-1 to TRBJ2-1; TRBD2 aligns across 11 bases. Per the germline V gene, CDR1 is SGHRS and CDR2 is YFSETQ. This CDR3 has 15 residues. Losses at the gene ends were 6 bases for V and 6 bases for J; bases not matched to a gene: 8. The CDR3 nucleotides read TGCGCCAGCACCCCACTAGCGGGAGTAGGCAATGAGCAGTTCTTC. This codes for CASTPLAGVGNEQFF.

The chain joins TRBV24-1 to TRBJ2-3; TRBD2 matches 13 bases. Trimming took 2 bases from V and 7 from J; bases not matched to a gene: 8. Germline-derived CDR1 and CDR2 are KGHDR and SFDVKD. CDR3 size: 17 residues. CDR3 loop: CATSDSQLAGGVNTQYF. The CDR3 DNA is TGTGCCACCAGTGATTCACAACTAGCGGGAGGGGTAAATACGCAGTATTTT.

This clone was counted between two and nine times. This rearrangement joins TRBV14 to TRBJ2-2; D not certain. The germline V gene encodes CDR1 SGHDN and CDR2 FVKESK. This CDR3 has 13 amino acids. V was cut by 5 bases and J by 7 bases, with 11 bases left in between. The CDR3 sequence: CASSGLVGGELFF. The CDR3 bases are TGTGCCAGCAGCGGCCTAGTCGGCGGGGAGCTGTTTTTT.

V is TRBV29-1 and J is TRBJ1-2; TRBD1 matches at 8 bases. The CDR3 length is 16 residues. Germline trimming cut 6 bases from V and 5 bases from J; bases unmatched to any gene: 17. Germline CDR1 reads SQVTM; CDR2 reads ANQGSEA. The CDR3 here is CSVALDRAPLGYGYTF. DNA of the CDR3: TGCAGCGTGGCGCTGGACAGGGCCCCTTTAGGGTATGGCTACACCTTC.

The chain recombines TRBV14 with TRBJ2-7; possibly TRBD2 for D (6 bases). CDR3 length equals 15 residues. Germline V CDR1 and CDR2: SGHDN, FVKESK. The V end lost 0 bases, the J end lost 5 bases, and 14 bases lay between the germline ends. The CDR3 region has the DNA TGTGCCAGCAGCCAAGATGGTCCCGGGAGACACGAGCAGTACTTC. Translation gives CASSQDGPGRHEQYF.

The V and J genes are TRBV5-1 and TRBJ2-1; D remains unclear. Germline V gives CDR1 SGHRS, CDR2 YFSETQ. This CDR3 has 12 residues. Trimming pared 2 bases from V and 5 bases from J, leaving 5 bases between. The CDR3 nucleotides read TGCGCCAGCAGCTTCCCAAACAATGAGCAGTTCTTC. Translating gives CASSFPNNEQFF.

J is TRBJ1-3 and V is TRBV18; possible D gene TRBD1, 6 bases. This CDR3 has 13 amino acids. The V gene lost 10 bases and the J gene lost 4 bases, with 14 bases spanning the gap. Germline V CDR1 and CDR2: KGHSH, LQKENI. CDR3 protein: CATGETGGNTIYF. The DNA of the CDR3 is TGTGCCACAGGGGAGACAGGAGGAAACACCATATATTTT.